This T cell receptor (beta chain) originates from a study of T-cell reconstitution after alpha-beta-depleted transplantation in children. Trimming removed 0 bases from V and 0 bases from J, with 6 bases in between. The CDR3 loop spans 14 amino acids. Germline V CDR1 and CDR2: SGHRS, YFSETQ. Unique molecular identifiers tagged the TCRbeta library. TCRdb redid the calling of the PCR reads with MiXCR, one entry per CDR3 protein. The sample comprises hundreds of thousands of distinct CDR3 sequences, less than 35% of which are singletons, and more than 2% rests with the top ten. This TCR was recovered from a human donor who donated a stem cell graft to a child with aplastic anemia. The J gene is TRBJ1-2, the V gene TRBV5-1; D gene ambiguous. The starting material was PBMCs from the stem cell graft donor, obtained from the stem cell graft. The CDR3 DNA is TGCGCCAGCAGCTTGGGTTCAGCTAACTATGGCTACACCTTC. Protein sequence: CASSLGSANYGYTF.